Each of the 16 T cell receptor beta chains below was sequenced from the same sample in a study of blood T cell repertoires in COVID-19. This table comes from immunoSEQ multiplex PCR, and its TCRdb copy is limited to in-frame clones, with some not included. Altogether some 40,000 clones are present, about nine tenths being singletons, with the ten largest covering under 2.5%. Sequencing was carried out using peripheral blood. The receptors shown here come from a man aged 45-65 years with active COVID-19.

CDR3 sequence (DNA): TGTGCCAGCAGTCACACCGGGACAGTGACCTACGAGCAGTACTTC. This translates into CASSHTGTVTYEQYF. This sequence joins TRBV6-5 and TRBJ2-7, with 7 positions matching TRBD1. The CDR3 has 15 residues. Losses at the gene ends were 5 bases for V and 2 bases for J; bases not matched to a gene: 9. Germline loops: CDR1 MNHEY, CDR2 SVGAGI.

This clone was seen once. The chain combines TRBV27 with TRBJ2-3, with D perhaps TRBD2 (6 bases). V lost 1 base to trimming and J lost 6 bases, with 8 bases between them. The CDR3 has 13 amino acids. In germline, CDR1 is MNHEY, CDR2 SMNVEV (reference sequence). Here the CDR3 DNA reads TGTGCCAGCAGTTTATTTCGGGGGGATACGCAGTATTTT. As protein: CASSLFRGDTQYF.

The gene calls are TRBV30 and TRBJ1-1, with D possibly TRBD1 on 5 matching bases. This CDR3 spans 12 amino acids. The V and J ends lost 0 bases and 3 bases respectively, with 5 bases between them. Germline V lookup: CDR1 GTSNPN, CDR2 SVGIG (reference sequence). CDR3 sequence: CAWSVRDTEAFF. Written as DNA, the CDR3 is TGTGCCTGGAGTGTCAGGGACACTGAAGCTTTCTTT.

The CDR3 DNA is TGTGCCAGCACTACGGGACAGAGGGAGACCCAGTACTTC. It specifies CASTTGQRETQYF. V and J are TRBV6-6 and TRBJ2-5, with 7 nucleotides matching TRBD1. Trimming removed 7 bases from V and 5 bases from J; junction bases left unmatched: 7. The CDR3 runs to 13 residues. Per the germline V gene, CDR1 is MNHNY and CDR2 is SVGAGI (reference sequence).

J is TRBJ1-1 and V is TRBV18; 10 bases fit TRBD1. The CDR3 runs 15 residues. J gave up 6 bases and V 5 bases, and 9 bases lay outside the gene matches. Germline values: CDR1 KGHSH, CDR2 LQKENI. In nucleotides, the CDR3 is TGTGCCAGCTCATCCTCCGGGACAGGGGACGCTGAAGCTTTCTTT. As protein: CASSSSGTGDAEAFF.

The chain couples TRBV6-2 or TRBV6-3 to TRBJ2-5; 9 bases line up with TRBD1. CDR1 and CDR2 (germline): MNHEY, SVGEGT. Trimming removed 2 bases from V and 5 bases from J; junction bases left unmatched: 9. The CDR3 runs 16 residues. The CDR3 region is CASSYTGTGLLETQYF. Here the CDR3 DNA reads TGTGCCAGCAGTTACACGGGGACAGGGCTTTTGGAGACCCAGTACTTC.

This rearrangement joins TRBV30 to TRBJ1-4, with D maybe TRBD1 (5 bases). Germline V CDR1 and CDR2: GTSNPN, SVGIG (reference sequence). The ends were cut back, 3 bases at V and 7 bases at J, with 15 bases in the middle. The CDR3 totals 14 residues. This CDR3 is CAWSAWGVGEKLFF. CDR3 nucleotide sequence: TGTGCCTGGAGCGCTTGGGGGGTTGGTGAAAAACTGTTTTTT.

The chain carries TRBV5-4 and TRBJ2-1; the match to TRBD2 covers 10 bases. The ends lost 3 bases at V and 8 bases at J; junction bases unmatched: 8. From germline, CDR1 is SGHNT and CDR2 YYREEE (reference sequence). The CDR3 has 15 amino acids. CDR3 bases: TGTGCCAGCAGCTCAGCGGGAGGGCCGGACCATGAGCAGTTCTTC. Protein: CASSSAGGPDHEQFF. The full variable domain, its missing parts supplied by reference TRBV5-4 and TRBJ2-1, is ETGVTQSPTHLIKTRGQQVTLRCSSQSGHNTVSWYQQALGQGPQFIFQYYREEENGRGNFPPRFSGLQFPNYSSELNVNALELDDSALYLCASSSAGGPDHEQFFGPGTRLTVL.

V is TRBV27 and J is TRBJ2-4; 9 bases align to TRBD1. V dropped 8 bases and J dropped 8; count of bases not matched to a gene: 7. The CDR3 spans 13 residues. Germline values: CDR1 MNHEY, CDR2 SMNVEV (reference sequence). CDR3 sequence reads: CASAQGAEDIQYF. Written as DNA, the CDR3 is TGTGCCAGCGCACAGGGGGCGGAGGACATTCAGTACTTC.

The chain couples TRBV9 to TRBJ2-3, with D possibly being TRBD2 (6 bases). This CDR3 has 13 amino acids. Per the germline V gene, CDR1 is SGDLS and CDR2 is YYNGEE. V gave up 2 bases and J gave up 11 bases, with 15 bases separating them. CDR3 amino acids: CASSVHGEDWQYF. CDR3 DNA: TGTGCCAGCAGCGTTCACGGGGAGGACTGGCAGTATTTT.

The chain carries TRBV25-1 and TRBJ2-5, with a weak D call TRBD1 (5 bases). Germline loops: CDR1 MGHDK, CDR2 SYGVNS. This CDR3 comprises 15 residues. V shed 4 bases and J shed 5 bases, with 17 bases lying between them. The CDR3 DNA reads TGTGCCAGCAGTGCCTTTAAAGCAGGGTGGGAGACCCAGTACTTC. The encoded protein is CASSAFKAGWETQYF.

This chain links TRBV4-3 with TRBJ2-1; 7 nucleotides line up with TRBD1. The trim removed 5 bases at V and 2 bases at J, leaving 9 bases unmatched. This CDR3 region has 16 residues. Germline values: CDR1 LGHNA, CDR2 YSLEER. As DNA, the CDR3 is TGCGCCAGCAGCACTCGACAGGGCGGTACCTACAATGAGCAGTTCTTC. Its translation: CASSTRQGGTYNEQFF.

This clone has only a few counts. The chain is built from TRBV18 and TRBJ2-5; 7 bases fit TRBD1. Germline V gene lookup returns CDR1 KGHSH and CDR2 LQKENI. Trimming took 3 bases from V and 3 from J; bases not matched to a gene: 7. The CDR3 sequence is 15 residues long. CDR3 loop: CASSPGRTGEETQYF. The CDR3 DNA is TGTGCCAGCTCACCGGGAAGGACAGGTGAAGAGACCCAGTACTTC.

The chain combines TRBV7-9 with TRBJ1-5; TRBD1 might be the D (6 bases). This CDR3 is built from 12 residues. Germline CDR1 reads SEHNR; CDR2 reads FQNEAQ (reference sequence). The germline V and J ends were trimmed by 4 bases and 6 bases, with 7 bases remaining between them. The CDR3 loop is CASSSQGQPQHF. Written as DNA, the CDR3 is TGTGCCAGCAGCTCACAGGGTCAGCCCCAGCATTTT.

The chain carries TRBV19 and TRBJ1-2, with D perhaps matching TRBD1 (6 bases). Germline lookup yields CDR1 LNHDA and CDR2 SQIVND (reference sequence). This CDR3 is 15 amino acids long. V shed 3 bases and J shed 6 bases, with 17 bases lying between them. The CDR3 loop reads CASSIGLGATNGYTF. The CDR3 DNA reads as TGTGCCAGTAGTATCGGACTGGGGGCGACGAATGGCTACACCTTC.

This clone was seen a handful of times. V usage is TRBV2 and J usage is TRBJ1-5; the match to TRBD1 covers 9 bases. J gave up 7 bases and V 6 bases, and 7 bases lay outside the gene matches. In germline, CDR1 is SNHLY, CDR2 FYNNEI. The CDR3 totals 14 residues. This CDR3 is CASRERQGDQPQHF. The CDR3 region has the DNA TGTGCCAGCAGGGAAAGACAGGGGGACCAGCCCCAGCATTTT.